The 14 T cell receptor beta chains presented below share a single source sample, sequenced in a study of T cell changes during pregnancy in multiple sclerosis. Sequencing used immunoSEQ multiplex PCR; TCRdb keeps in-frame clones, though not all of them. The table has about 11,000 clones, roughly 94% seen once; the top ten hold almost 0.3%. The material was CD4+ T cells from peripheral blood mononuclear cells, obtained before pregnancy. The receptors were sampled from a female donor with multiple sclerosis, enrolled in a pregnancy study.

The chain is built from TRBV30 and TRBJ1-3, with D maybe TRBD1 (6 bases). V lost 4 bases to trimming and J lost 4 bases, with 20 bases between them. This CDR3 region has 16 residues. The germline CDR1 and CDR2 sequences are GTSNPN and SVGIG (reference sequence). DNA of the CDR3: TGTGCCTGGATAATCGGGTCAGGGGCGGCAGGAAACACCATATATTTT. Protein product: CAWIIGSGAAGNTIYF.

This chain joins TRBV29-1 and TRBJ2-7; the match to TRBD1 covers 7 bases. V was clipped by 4 bases and J by 2 bases; unmatched bases: 8. The germline V gene has CDR1 SQVTM and CDR2 ANQGSEA. CDR3 length equals 14 residues. CDR3 in DNA: TGCAGCGTTGTTGGGCAGGGGGACCCCTACGAGCAGTACTTC. It specifies CSVVGQGDPYEQYF.

This chain uses TRBV9 with TRBJ2-3; no firm D call. V lost 4 bases and J lost 6, with 9 bases in between. Germline assignment: CDR1 SGDLS and CDR2 YYNGEE. This CDR3 spans 12 amino acids. This CDR3 is CASSPDADTQYF. CDR3 nucleotide sequence: TGTGCCAGCAGCCCCGATGCGGATACGCAGTATTTT. Drawing the rest from reference TRBV9 and TRBJ2-3, the complete variable domain is DSGVTQTPKHLITATGQRVTLRCSPRSGDLSVYWYQQSLDQGLQFLIQYYNGEERAKGNILERFSAQQFPDLHSELNLSSLELGDSALYFCASSPDADTQYFGPGTRLTVL.

The chain is built from TRBV5-1 and TRBJ2-7; 8 bases align to TRBD2. CDR1 is SGHRS and CDR2 is YFSETQ in the germline V gene. V lost 1 base and J lost 6; bases outside the gene matches: 12. The length of the CDR3 is 16 residues. The CDR3: CASSLRGGLLHGEQYF. Here the CDR3 DNA reads TGCGCCAGCAGCTTGCGGGGGGGCCTACTACATGGCGAGCAGTACTTC.

The chain is built from TRBV27 and TRBJ1-6; TRBD1 matches at 9 bases. Germline lookup yields CDR1 MNHEY and CDR2 SMNVEV (reference sequence). The CDR3 is 14 residues long. J gave up 8 bases and V 6 bases, and 5 bases lay outside the gene matches. The CDR3 DNA is TGTGCCAGCAGGGGGACAGGGTGGCATTCACCCCTCCACTTT. Protein sequence: CASRGTGWHSPLHF.

The chain combines TRBV7-2 with TRBJ1-1; D is undetermined. Germline V gene data show CDR1 as SGHTA and CDR2 as FQGNSA. V lost 1 base and J 4 bases, leaving 13 bases between the germline ends. The CDR3 loop spans 15 amino acids. The CDR3 sequence: CASSLGGRGGTEAFF. Written as DNA, the CDR3 is TGTGCCAGCAGCTTAGGTGGGAGAGGCGGCACTGAAGCTTTCTTT.

The chain employs TRBV30 and TRBJ1-3, with D possibly matching TRBD1 (5 bases). The V gene lost 4 bases and the J gene lost 0 bases, with 13 bases spanning the gap. This CDR3 comprises 15 residues. From germline, CDR1 is GTSNPN and CDR2 SVGIG (reference sequence). CDR3 DNA sequence: TGTGCCTGGACCCGTAGGGGTTTCTCTGGAAACACCATATATTTT. Translated, it gives CAWTRRGFSGNTIYF.

The chain is built from TRBV7-3 and TRBJ2-2, with 12 bases that match TRBD2. This CDR3 has 16 residues. The V gene end was trimmed by 6 bases and the J gene end by 6 bases; junction bases not matched to a gene: 8. Germline V gene lookup returns CDR1 SGHTA and CDR2 FQGTGA. The CDR3 region is CASRSTSGGPPGELFF. In DNA, the CDR3 is TGTGCCAGCAGATCCACTAGCGGGGGGCCCCCCGGGGAGCTGTTTTTT.

The chain uses TRBV4-1 and TRBJ2-7; no clear D gene. Germline V gives CDR1 MGHRA, CDR2 YSYEKL. The V gene lost 1 base and the J gene lost 3 bases, with 13 bases spanning the gap. The CDR3 sequence is 15 residues long. CDR3 amino acids: CASSQGWAENYEQYF. The CDR3 DNA sequence: TGCGCCAGCAGCCAAGGCTGGGCAGAGAACTACGAGCAGTACTTC.

The J gene is TRBJ1-2, the V gene TRBV30; D not resolved. Germline values: CDR1 GTSNPN, CDR2 SVGIG (reference sequence). This CDR3 spans 11 amino acids. Trimming shortened V by 2 bases and J by 4 bases, and 5 bases separated the two germline ends. CDR3 nucleotide sequence: TGTGCCTGGAGTACAAGCTATGGCTACACCTTC. Residues: CAWSTSYGYTF.

This clone was counted once. The chain combines TRBV23-1 with TRBJ1-4, with 7 bases identical to TRBD1. TRBV23-1 is treated as an ORF (open reading frame) with a function not yet certain. With 0 bases clipped from V and 8 bases from J, the junction kept 12 bases outside the gene matches. The CDR3 has 17 residues. The CDR3 region is CASSQSWNRDRPEKLFF. The CDR3 region has the DNA TGCGCCAGCAGTCAATCGTGGAATAGGGACAGACCCGAAAAACTGTTTTTT.

This clone has a single count. V is TRBV27 and J is TRBJ2-3, with D possibly TRBD1 on 6 matching bases. The CDR3 has 18 amino acids. With 4 bases removed from V and 1 base from J, the gap between germline ends came to 21 bases. CDR1 and CDR2 from the germline V gene are MNHEY and SMNVEV (reference sequence). Written as DNA, the CDR3 is TGTGCCAGCAGTTCTGTGACAGGCCTATCCCAACGCACAGATACGCAGTATTTT. Protein sequence: CASSSVTGLSQRTDTQYF.

The chain has TRBV2 and TRBJ2-1; the D gene is possibly TRBD2 (6 bases). Germline CDR1 and CDR2: SNHLY and FYNNEI. V lost 6 bases and J lost 4, with 22 bases in between. This CDR3 has 17 residues. CDR3 sequence (DNA): TGTGCCAGCAGGAGGTCGTCAACGGGACGGGAGTACAATGAGCAGTTCTTC. Its protein is CASRRSSTGREYNEQFF.

This clone has just a few counts. This sequence joins TRBV30 and TRBJ1-6; no firm D call. The V end was cut by 3 bases, the J end by 2 bases, with 8 bases between. This CDR3 is built from 14 residues. From germline, CDR1 is GTSNPN and CDR2 SVGIG (reference sequence). CDR3 residues: CAWRYGAYNSPLHF. The CDR3 DNA sequence: TGTGCCTGGAGATATGGAGCCTATAATTCACCCCTCCACTTT.